The 23 T cell receptor beta chains given below trace back to one sample, sequenced in a study of regulatory T cells in long-lasting Graves disease. Specified time point: persistent/refractory GD, antithyroid drugs over 5 years with positive TRAb. PBMC RNA served as the TCR library source. Arm-PCR of CDR3 regions and iRepertoire HTBI primers were used to build TCR beta libraries. TCRdb reprocessed the multiplex PCR reads via MiXCR and lists one record per CDR3 protein. In the table there are around 400,000 distinct CDR3 sequences, 20% to 25% of which are singletons. This sample comprised peripheral blood mononuclear cells (PBMCs), obtained when the disease was refractory, from a patient treated with antithyroid drugs. Receptor source: a woman aged 40 to 55 with Graves disease.

The chain employs TRBV20-1 and TRBJ1-5; 7 bases align to TRBD1. This CDR3 has 14 residues. The ends lost 1 base at V and 4 bases at J; junction bases unmatched: 4. From germline, CDR1 is DFQATT and CDR2 SNEGSKA (reference sequence). This CDR3 is CSARAGTVNQPQHF. The CDR3, as DNA: TGCAGTGCTAGAGCTGGGACAGTTAATCAGCCCCAGCATTTT.

V usage is TRBV10-3 and J usage is TRBJ2-7; TRBD1 agrees at 10 bases. V trimming: 6 bases; J trimming: 5 bases; junction bases outside the gene matches: 7. The CDR3 loop spans 14 amino acids. From germline, CDR1 is ENHRY and CDR2 SYGVKD. This CDR3 reads CAIRSDRGSNEQYF. The CDR3 DNA is TGTGCCATCAGGTCGGACAGGGGGTCCAACGAGCAGTACTTC.

This clonotype has a single count. This could be a read error, since a much larger clone is one nucleotide away. The V call is TRBV27, the J call TRBJ1-1; no reliable D call. Germline V gene sequence: CDR1 MNHEY, CDR2 SMNVEV (reference sequence). This CDR3 comprises 13 residues. CDR3 DNA: TGTGCCAGCAGTTACAGCCAGGTCACTGAAGCTCTCTTT. As protein: CASSYSQVTEALF.

Many counts were recorded for this clonotype. V usage is TRBV20-1 and J usage is TRBJ2-5; the match to TRBD2 covers 8 bases. The germline V gene encodes CDR1 DFQATT and CDR2 SNEGSKA (reference sequence). The CDR3 spans 13 residues. V shed 6 bases, J shed 5 bases, and the junction held 8 bases outside the gene matches. The CDR3 loop reads CSAMIAGLETQYF. The CDR3 coding sequence is TGCAGTGCAATGATAGCGGGATTGGAGACCCAGTACTTC.

Only a few counts were recorded for this clonotype. The chain combines TRBV11-2 with TRBJ2-6; D possibly corresponds to TRBD1 (6 bases). V lost 5 bases to trimming and J lost 0 bases, with 17 bases between them. CDR3 length: 18 residues. The germline CDR1 and CDR2 sequences are SGHAT and FQNNGV. The CDR3 nucleotides read TGTGCCAGCAGCCCTTTGAGAGGACAGAACTCTGGGGCCAACGTCCTGACTTTC. It encodes CASSPLRGQNSGANVLTF.

For the CDR3, the DNA is TGTGCCAGCACCCCGGGACGGTACTATAATTCACCCCTCCACTTT. Translation gives CASTPGRYYNSPLHF. The genes are TRBV27 and TRBJ1-6; maybe TRBD1 (5 bases). V lost 7 bases and J lost 3, with 13 bases in between. Germline CDR1 MNHEY, CDR2 SMNVEV (reference sequence). The CDR3 sequence is 15 residues long.

This clonotype was recorded at least ten times. The V call is TRBV28, the J call TRBJ2-2, with 7 bases matching TRBD2. Germline-derived CDR1 and CDR2 are MDHEN and SYDVKM. The CDR3 contains 14 residues. After removal of 8 bases from V and 7 bases from J, the junction contained 10 bases not matched to a gene. Here the CDR3 reads CASGRGGGVGELFF. CDR3 DNA sequence: TGTGCCAGCGGGAGGGGAGGAGGTGTCGGGGAGCTGTTTTTT.

This clonotype was counted ten times or more. This chain joins TRBV28 and TRBJ2-7, with D possibly being TRBD2 (6 bases). Germline V gene sequence: CDR1 MDHEN, CDR2 SYDVKM. This CDR3 is built from 17 residues. V was pared by 3 bases and J by 5 bases, with 23 bases between. CDR3 residues: CASSFDHLGGGTNEQYF. The CDR3 DNA is TGTGCCAGCAGTTTTGACCATTTGGGTGGGGGGACCAACGAGCAGTACTTC.

This clonotype was detected a few times. The chain joins TRBV29-1 to TRBJ2-7; TRBD1 matches 9 bases. With V trimmed by 7 bases and J by 2 bases, 9 bases remained unmatched. This CDR3 contains 14 residues. Looked up from germline, CDR1 is SQVTM and CDR2 is ANQGSEA. This CDR3 is CSALPWTGAYEQYF. Here the CDR3 DNA reads TGCAGCGCCCTACCCTGGACAGGGGCCTACGAGCAGTACTTC.

This clonotype was picked up a small number of times. The chain recombines TRBV7-8 with TRBJ2-1; D may be TRBD1 or TRBD2 (5 bases each). Germline assignment: CDR1 SGHVS and CDR2 FQNEAQ. The CDR3 is 14 residues long. V shed 5 bases and J shed 10 bases, with 18 bases lying between them. The CDR3 region has the DNA TGTGCCAGCAGCCAGGGACGTCTCCCGGAGGAGCAGTTCTTC. The encoded protein is CASSQGRLPEEQFF.

This sequence joins TRBV28 and TRBJ1-2, with a tentative D call TRBD1 (5 bases). The CDR3 is 12 residues long. V was pared by 10 bases and J by 4 bases, with 13 bases between. The germline V gene has CDR1 MDHEN and CDR2 SYDVKM. The CDR3 bases are TGTGCCACGGGGGACCGAACCTATGGCTACACCTTC. Translated: CATGDRTYGYTF.

This chain uses TRBV29-1 with TRBJ2-7; D is possibly TRBD2 (5 bases). The CDR3 length is 17 residues. Germline values: CDR1 SQVTM, CDR2 ANQGSEA. V lost 1 base and J 2 bases, leaving 21 bases between the germline ends. Here the CDR3 DNA reads TGCAGCGTTGAAGTAGATTCGGCGAGGACTTCTCCCTACGAGCAGTACTTC. This encodes CSVEVDSARTSPYEQYF.

This clonotype was seen only a few times. The chain joins TRBV29-1 to TRBJ2-7; no reliable D call. The CDR3 spans 13 residues. Germline V gene sequence: CDR1 SQVTM, CDR2 ANQGSEA. Trimming cost V 2 bases and J 2 bases, with 10 bases left between them. The CDR3 reads CSVETSTPYEQYF. CDR3 nucleotide sequence: TGCAGCGTTGAAACGAGTACCCCCTACGAGCAGTACTTC.

This clonotype has more than one count but fewer than ten. V usage is TRBV28 and J usage is TRBJ1-5; D is uncertain. This CDR3 contains 15 residues. From germline, CDR1 is MDHEN and CDR2 SYDVKM. Trimming took off 1 base at V and 0 bases at J, with 7 bases between the two ends. In nucleotides, the CDR3 is TGTGCCAGCAGTTTATTAACGGCTAGCAATCAGCCCCAGCATTTT. This gives the protein CASSLLTASNQPQHF.

A few counts support this clonotype. V usage is TRBV24-1 and J usage is TRBJ2-2; D is possibly TRBD1 or TRBD2 (5 bases each). The germline V gene has CDR1 KGHDR and CDR2 SFDVKD. V lost 5 bases to trimming and J lost 2 bases, with 14 bases between them. This CDR3 comprises 16 residues. This CDR3 reads CATSVSGAANTGELFF. The CDR3 DNA sequence: TGTGCCACCAGTGTCTCCGGGGCAGCCAACACCGGGGAGCTGTTTTTT.

This clonotype has a count of ten or more. The chain carries TRBV20-1 and TRBJ1-1; D is ambiguous. V dropped 2 bases and J dropped 0 bases, with 13 bases sitting between them. Germline CDR1 DFQATT, CDR2 SNEGSKA (reference sequence). The length of the CDR3 is 15 residues. CDR3 amino acids: CSARPLPGMNTEAFF. CDR3 nucleotides: TGCAGTGCTAGACCCCTTCCGGGTATGAACACTGAAGCTTTCTTT.

This clonotype has a handful of counts. The rearrangement uses TRBV20-1 and TRBJ2-2; possibly TRBD2 for D (5 bases). The CDR3 runs to 13 residues. Germline CDR1 reads DFQATT; CDR2 reads SNEGSKA (reference sequence). Trimming shortened V by 2 bases and J by 5 bases, and 9 bases separated the two germline ends. DNA for the CDR3: TGCAGTGCTAGACCGAGGAGGACCGGGGAGCTGTTTTTT. It yields the protein CSARPRRTGELFF.

The chain joins TRBV20-1 to TRBJ1-4; D not resolved. The CDR3 is 12 residues long. V lost 4 bases to trimming and J lost 10 bases, with 13 bases between them. Per germline, CDR1 DFQATT and CDR2 SNEGSKA (reference sequence). CDR3 DNA sequence: TGCAGTGCTAACCCGCCCGGAGGAAAACTGTTTTTT. Translating it yields CSANPPGGKLFF.

The chain recombines TRBV28 with TRBJ2-3; D perhaps matches TRBD2 (5 bases). From germline, CDR1 is MDHEN and CDR2 SYDVKM. V was trimmed by 6 bases and J by 1 base, leaving 11 bases between them. The CDR3 is made up of 14 amino acids. Here the CDR3 DNA reads TGTGCCAGCAGGATAGGAGGCGGCACAGATACGCAGTATTTT. Translating gives CASRIGGGTDTQYF.

This clonotype was picked up many times. The chain uses TRBV12-3 or TRBV12-4 and TRBJ2-2; D remains ambiguous. The CDR3 extends over 14 amino acids. Between the trimmed V and J ends, which lost 7 bases and 6 bases, there was a span of 15 bases. CDR3 bases: TGTGCCAGCACCCCGACAAGACGCCCCGGGGAGCTGTTTTTT. Translated: CASTPTRRPGELFF.

The CDR3 region is CASSYLLEGAEAFF. Here the CDR3 DNA reads TGCGCCAGCAGCTATTTACTGGAGGGGGCTGAAGCTTTCTTT. The V call is TRBV5-1, the J call TRBJ1-1; a possible D gene is TRBD1 (6 bases). Trimming left V 3 bases short and J 6 bases short, with 15 bases between. This CDR3 has 14 residues. Germline values: CDR1 SGHRS, CDR2 YFSETQ.

V is TRBV30 and J is TRBJ2-7; D possibly uses TRBD1 or TRBD2 (5 bases each). Trimming removed 0 bases from V and 6 bases from J, with 12 bases in between. The CDR3 has 13 residues. The germline V gene encodes CDR1 GTSNPN and CDR2 SVGIG (reference sequence). In DNA, the CDR3 is TGTGCCTGGAGTGTAGTGGGACCCCTCGAGCAGTACTTC. This encodes CAWSVVGPLEQYF.

This chain uses TRBV7-9 with TRBJ2-5; D possibly corresponds to TRBD2 (6 bases). This CDR3 comprises 18 residues. Germline V lookup: CDR1 SEHNR, CDR2 FQNEAQ (reference sequence). Trimming shortened V by 3 bases and J by 3 bases, and 23 bases separated the two germline ends. This chain's CDR3 is CASSFRPGAEIFEETQYF. Here the CDR3 DNA reads TGTGCCAGCAGCTTTCGTCCGGGAGCTGAAATCTTTGAAGAGACCCAGTACTTC.